One sample yielded the 28 T cell receptor beta chains listed below, sequenced in a study of OX40 agonist ivuxolimab in advanced cancers. Measured with immunoSEQ multiplex PCR; TCRdb has only the in-frame clones, and not every one. The table includes around 64,000 clones, over 65% detected once. The sample in question was CD4+ or CD8+ T cells sorted from blood, obtained in a trial of the OX40 agonist ivuxolimab. Receptors originate from an adult with an advanced solid tumor such as melanoma, head and neck, liver or kidney cancer.

J is TRBJ2-7 and V is TRBV6-5, with D perhaps matching TRBD2 (5 bases). The germline V gene encodes CDR1 MNHEY and CDR2 SVGAGI. V lost 2 bases and J 2 bases, leaving 13 bases between the germline ends. The CDR3 is 15 residues long. The CDR3 region is CASSYEREAAYEQYF. CDR3 sequence (DNA): TGTGCCAGCAGTTACGAGCGCGAAGCGGCCTACGAGCAGTACTTC.

This clone has only a few counts. This rearrangement joins TRBV10-3 to TRBJ2-3; 7 bases align to TRBD1. Germline CDR1 and CDR2: ENHRY and SYGVKD. The J segment lost 4 bases and the V segment lost 0 bases, leaving 1 base of the junction unmatched. This CDR3 region has 14 residues. CDR3 sequence (DNA): TGTGCCATCAGTGAGTCTACAGGGGCAGATACGCAGTATTTT. Translated: CAISESTGADTQYF.

The chain has TRBV18 and TRBJ2-7; the D is unclear. Trimming took 4 bases from V and 3 from J, leaving 10 bases between them. Germline CDR1 reads KGHSH; CDR2 reads LQKENI. CDR3 length: 13 amino acids. The DNA for the CDR3 is TGTGCCAGCTCACAAACGGGTTACTACGAGCAGTACTTC. Protein product: CASSQTGYYEQYF.

V and J are TRBV10-2 and TRBJ2-3; 12 bases match TRBD2. CDR1 is WSHSY and CDR2 is SAAADI in the germline V gene. V lost 7 bases to trimming and J lost 4 bases; unmatched junction nucleotides: 9. CDR3 length: 16 amino acids. The CDR3 region has the DNA TGCGCCAGCAAGCCGGGACTAGCGGGCCCCCCAGATACGCAGTATTTT. Its protein product is CASKPGLAGPPDTQYF.

This chain joins TRBV5-6 and TRBJ2-7; TRBD1 aligns across 7 bases. The V gene's germline CDR1 is SGHDT and CDR2 YYEEEE. This CDR3 has 15 residues. Losses at the gene ends were 4 bases for V and 2 bases for J; bases not matched to a gene: 9. CDR3: CASSPQGGSTYEQYF. The CDR3 region has the DNA TGTGCCAGCAGCCCCCAAGGGGGCTCCACCTACGAGCAGTACTTC.

The CDR3 sequence is CSVRGGGYEQYF. As DNA, the CDR3 is TGCAGCGTGAGGGGCGGGGGATACGAGCAGTACTTC. This rearrangement joins TRBV29-1 to TRBJ2-7; 7 bases fit TRBD2. The CDR3 extends over 12 amino acids. The junction had 6 bases not matched to a gene; V was cut back by 6 bases and J by 4 bases. Germline CDR1 and CDR2: SQVTM and ANQGSEA.

This clone showed up just once. The V call is TRBV5-1, the J call TRBJ1-3; D is unresolved. Trimming cost V 0 bases and J 0 bases, with 7 bases left between them. CDR1 and CDR2 (germline): SGHRS, YFSETQ. The CDR3 is 15 amino acids. The CDR3 bases are TGCGCCAGCAGCTTGGGGAGCTCCTCTGGAAACACCATATATTTT. Amino acids: CASSLGSSSGNTIYF.

V gene TRBV19 combines with J gene TRBJ1-2, with D tentatively TRBD1 (6 bases). The CDR3 is made up of 14 amino acids. Trimming cost V 5 bases and J 4 bases, with 14 bases left between them. Per germline, CDR1 LNHDA and CDR2 SQIVND (reference sequence). CDR3 sequence: CASSLQGESYGYTF. As DNA, the CDR3 is TGTGCCAGTAGTTTACAGGGTGAATCCTATGGCTACACCTTC.

V usage is TRBV6-6 and J usage is TRBJ2-3; 8 nucleotides agree with TRBD2. CDR3 length equals 16 residues. After removal of 5 bases from V and 2 bases from J, the junction contained 9 bases not matched to a gene. Germline CDR1 is MNHNY and CDR2 is SVGAGI (reference sequence). The CDR3 sequence is CASSRLSSGTTDTQYF. DNA for the CDR3: TGTGCCAGCAGTCGGTTGAGTAGCGGGACCACAGATACGCAGTATTTT.

This clone was seen only a few times. Here the CDR3 DNA reads TGCGCCAGCAGAGAAACTAGCGGGTTCGGGGCCAACGTCCTGACTTTC. Its protein product is CASRETSGFGANVLTF. The V and J genes are TRBV5-1 and TRBJ2-6; TRBD2 aligns across 9 bases. The J segment lost 4 bases and the V segment lost 5 bases, leaving 7 bases of the junction unmatched. The CDR3 covers 16 residues. The V gene's germline CDR1 is SGHRS and CDR2 YFSETQ.

V is TRBV7-3 and J is TRBJ2-1; possibly TRBD1 for D (6 bases). Germline CDR1 reads SGHTA; CDR2 reads FQGTGA. Trimming took off 1 base at V and 0 bases at J, with 13 bases between the two ends. The CDR3 contains 17 residues. CDR3 loop: CASSLKWGPSSYNEQFF. CDR3 nucleotides: TGTGCCAGCAGCTTAAAGTGGGGGCCGAGCTCCTACAATGAGCAGTTCTTC.

The chain is built from TRBV4-2 and TRBJ2-7; D possibly uses TRBD1 or TRBD2 (6 bases each). Trimming pared 3 bases from V and 5 bases from J, leaving 20 bases between. CDR3 length: 16 residues. Germline loops: CDR1 LGHNA, CDR2 YNFKEQ. CDR3 coding DNA: TGTGCCAGCAGCCACGGACGGGGGCTAGGGGATCACGAGCAGTACTTC. Translation gives CASSHGRGLGDHEQYF.

The chain combines TRBV10-2 with TRBJ2-1, with 8 bases matching TRBD1. Germline V gene data show CDR1 as WSHSY and CDR2 as SAAADI. This CDR3 is 15 amino acids long. Trimming cost V 3 bases and J 0 bases; bases outside gene matches: 1. The CDR3 here is CASSEGQGSYNEQFF. CDR3 coding DNA: TGCGCCAGCAGTGAAGGACAGGGCTCCTACAATGAGCAGTTCTTC.

The chain links TRBV2 to TRBJ2-3; D gene ambiguous. The CDR3 contains 11 residues. The germline gives CDR1 SNHLY, CDR2 FYNNEI. V was pared by 7 bases and J by 4 bases, with 6 bases between. In nucleotides, the CDR3 is TGTGCCAGCAAAGGGCCAGATACGCAGTATTTT. The encoded protein is CASKGPDTQYF.

This chain uses TRBV9 with TRBJ2-7; D might be TRBD2 (5 bases). Germline V lookup: CDR1 SGDLS, CDR2 YYNGEE. The V end was cut by 4 bases, the J end by 2 bases, with 10 bases between. The CDR3 contains 13 residues. The CDR3 sequence: CASSPSGTYEQYF. In DNA, the CDR3 is TGTGCCAGCAGCCCCTCCGGGACCTACGAGCAGTACTTC.

V usage is TRBV4-3 and J usage is TRBJ2-2; D is unresolved. The germline V gene has CDR1 LGHNA and CDR2 YSLEER. This CDR3 is built from 15 residues. V lost 0 bases and J lost 6, with 11 bases in between. CDR3 residues: CASSQERTSSGELFF. The CDR3 DNA reads TGCGCCAGCAGCCAAGAGAGAACCTCTTCCGGGGAGCTGTTTTTT.

The V call is TRBV2, the J call TRBJ1-5; no reliable D call. V lost 3 bases, J lost 5 bases, and 5 bases lay in between. The CDR3 has 12 amino acids. Germline values: CDR1 SNHLY, CDR2 FYNNEI. The DNA of the CDR3 is TGTGCCAGCAGTGACGGAGATCAGCCCCAGCATTTT. Its translation: CASSDGDQPQHF. Full variable domain (rest looked up from reference TRBV2 and TRBJ1-5): EPEVTQTPSHQVTQMGQEVILRCVPISNHLYFYWYRQILGQKVEFLVSFYNNEISEKSEIFDDQFSVERPDGSNFTLKIRSTKLEDSAMYFCASSDGDQPQHFGDGTRLSIL.

V usage is TRBV27 and J usage is TRBJ2-7; D call uncertain. This CDR3 is built from 16 residues. V lost 3 bases to trimming and J lost 0 bases, with 15 bases between them. Germline lookup yields CDR1 MNHEY and CDR2 SMNVEV (reference sequence). The CDR3 here is CASSLRNSPSSYEQYF. CDR3 DNA sequence: TGTGCCAGCAGTTTGCGGAACAGTCCTAGCTCCTACGAGCAGTACTTC.

J is TRBJ2-7 and V is TRBV27; possibly TRBD1 for D (5 bases). Trimming took off 1 base at V and 2 bases at J, with 12 bases between the two ends. Germline-derived CDR1 and CDR2 are MNHEY and SMNVEV (reference sequence). This CDR3 has 15 residues. CDR3: CASSLYPRQTYEQYF. The CDR3 DNA is TGTGCCAGCAGTTTATACCCGAGACAGACCTACGAGCAGTACTTC.

The chain links TRBV2 to TRBJ2-7; D not resolved. This CDR3 has 13 residues. The germline gives CDR1 SNHLY, CDR2 FYNNEI. The V end was cut by 7 bases, the J end by 0 bases, with 10 bases between. CDR3 coding DNA: TGTGCCAGCAACGGAGTCAGCTCCTACGAGCAGTACTTC. It specifies CASNGVSSYEQYF.

The chain combines TRBV7-9 with TRBJ1-2; D unresolved. Germline CDR1 SEHNR, CDR2 FQNEAQ (reference sequence). The CDR3 is 11 residues long. CDR3 DNA: TGTTTGCTCGTAGCTAACTATGGCTACACCTTC. Encoded protein: CLLVANYGYTF.

The chain combines TRBV7-3 with TRBJ2-7, with TRBD2 identical over 7 bases. Germline V gives CDR1 SGHTA, CDR2 FQGTGA. This CDR3 is 13 amino acids long. V lost 2 bases, J lost 7 bases, and 5 bases stayed unmatched. CDR3 DNA sequence: TGTGCCAGCAGCTTAGCGGGAGCGGGAGAGCAGTACTTC. This sequence encodes CASSLAGAGEQYF. Full variable domain (outside the CDR3, taken from reference TRBV7-3 and TRBJ2-7): GAGVSQTPSNKVTEKGKYVELRCDPISGHTALYWYRQSLGQGPEFLIYFQGTGAADDSGLPNDRFFAVRPEGSVSTLKIQRTERGDSAVYLCASSLAGAGEQYFGPGTRLTVT.

The gene calls are TRBV30 and TRBJ2-1; tentative D call: TRBD2 (6 bases). V was trimmed by 7 bases and J by 0 bases, leaving 13 bases between them. CDR1 and CDR2 (germline): GTSNPN, SVGIG (reference sequence). CDR3 length: 14 amino acids. CDR3 nucleotide sequence: TGTGCCTTCTACCGGGGGAGCTCCTACAATGAGCAGTTCTTC. Amino acids: CAFYRGSSYNEQFF.

This chain links TRBV4-1 with TRBJ1-1; tentative D call: TRBD1 (6 bases). CDR3 length equals 14 residues. CDR1 and CDR2 from the germline V gene are MGHRA and YSYEKL. V was pared by 1 base and J by 11 bases, with 17 bases between. The CDR3 nucleotides are TGCGCCAGCAGCCAAGGGAGCCGGGGGCAACTGGCTTTCTTT. It yields the protein CASSQGSRGQLAFF.

This clone was seen more than once but under ten times. The chain links TRBV18 to TRBJ2-1; D tentatively reads TRBD1 or TRBD2 (5 bases each). CDR3 length: 13 residues. Germline values: CDR1 KGHSH, CDR2 LQKENI. V lost 2 bases, J lost 8 bases, and 10 bases lay in between. CDR3 DNA: TGTGCCAGCTCACCAACATGGGGACATGAGCAGTTCTTC. It encodes CASSPTWGHEQFF.

CDR3 coding DNA: TGCGCCAGCAGCATCGGACTAGCGGGGGGTTCAGATACGCAGTATTTT. It translates to CASSIGLAGGSDTQYF. The chain carries TRBV5-1 and TRBJ2-3; 14 nucleotides line up with TRBD2. The germline V gene has CDR1 SGHRS and CDR2 YFSETQ. After removal of 4 bases from V and 4 bases from J, the junction contained 5 bases not matched to a gene. CDR3 length: 16 amino acids. Together with reference TRBV5-1 and TRBJ2-3, the CDR3 gives the full variable domain: KAGVTQTPRYLIKTRGQQVTLSCSPISGHRSVSWYQQTPGQGLQFLFEYFSETQRNKGNFPGRFSGRQFSNSRSEMNVSTLELGDSALYLCASSIGLAGGSDTQYFGPGTRLTVL.

This chain links TRBV4-3 with TRBJ2-7; a possible D gene is TRBD2 (7 bases). V was trimmed by 5 bases and J by 3 bases, leaving 17 bases between them. Germline CDR1 is LGHNA and CDR2 is YSLEER. The CDR3 sequence is 15 residues long. In DNA form, the CDR3 reads TGCGCCAGCAGCTATGGACTAGGGGGTTACTACGAGCAGTACTTC. It is translated as CASSYGLGGYYEQYF.

The chain links TRBV5-5 to TRBJ2-7, with D perhaps TRBD1 or TRBD2 (5 bases each). The V and J ends lost 5 bases and 2 bases respectively, with 14 bases between them. Germline V gives CDR1 SGHKS, CDR2 YYEKEE (reference sequence). This CDR3 contains 14 residues. The CDR3 sequence is CASRYRDLPYEQYF. The CDR3 DNA is TGTGCCAGCAGATATCGGGACCTGCCCTACGAGCAGTACTTC.